A selection of T cell receptor beta chains follows, all from one sample in a study of control samples from healthy donors and cancer patients. Clones were read by immunoSEQ multiplex PCR, and TCRdb kept only the in-frame ones, dropping some. The sample carries some 22,000 clones, approximately 80% recorded once. Sequencing was performed on PBMCs. The origin of the receptors is a man aged 60-69 years with colorectal cancer. Both conserved end residues are part of each CDR3. The order of the fields is CDR3 DNA, CDR3 protein, clone size, V gene, D gene, J gene. The D gene is left open where the match is weak. Only some rows state a clone size, as once, few, many or a class for expanded clones.

DNA: TGTGCCAGCAGTTACGAGGGGGCTCTGAACACTGAAGCTTTCTTT; CDR3: CASSYEGALNTEAFF; size: .; V: TRBV6-2/TRBV6-3; D: TRBD1; J: TRBJ1-1
DNA: TGTGCCACCAGTGAGGGCCTTAGCGCCACAGATACGCAGTATTTT; CDR3: CATSEGLSATDTQYF; size: .; V: TRBV24-1; D: .; J: TRBJ2-3
DNA: TGTGCCAGCACGCGGGTGAAGAATAATTCACCCCTCCACTTT; CDR3: CASTRVKNNSPLHF; size: .; V: TRBV2; D: .; J: TRBJ1-6
DNA: TGTGCCAGCAGCGGGGTCTCCTATAATTCACCCCTCCACTTT; CDR3: CASSGVSYNSPLHF; size: few; V: TRBV9; D: .; J: TRBJ1-6
DNA: TGTGCCAGCAGTTCTAGGGGACAGGGCTCAGCTTTCTTT; CDR3: CASSSRGQGSAFF; size: .; V: TRBV6-5; D: TRBD1; J: TRBJ1-1
DNA: TGTGCCAGCTCCACTGGGACAGGCACCAACACCGGGGAGCTGTTTTTT; CDR3: CASSTGTGTNTGELFF; size: .; V: TRBV18; D: TRBD1; J: TRBJ2-2
DNA: TGCGCCAGCAGCTCTGGTTCAGGGAATACCAACTATGGCTACACCTTC; CDR3: CASSSGSGNTNYGYTF; size: .; V: TRBV5-1; D: .; J: TRBJ1-2
DNA: TGCGCCAGCAGCTTGGCCGAACAGTTGGATGGCTACACCTTC; CDR3: CASSLAEQLDGYTF; size: few; V: TRBV5-1; D: .; J: TRBJ1-2
DNA: TGTGCCAGTAGTTTCCGCGAACAGCCCCAGCATTTT; CDR3: CASSFREQPQHF; size: .; V: TRBV19; D: .; J: TRBJ1-5
DNA: TGTGCCAGCAGTGAATGGGGTTCGATTGAAGCTTTCTTT; CDR3: CASSEWGSIEAFF; size: .; V: TRBV2; D: .; J: TRBJ1-1
DNA: TGTGCCAGCAGCTTAACCTATAATGAGCAGTTCTTC; CDR3: CASSLTYNEQFF; size: .; V: TRBV7-2; D: .; J: TRBJ2-1
DNA: TGTGCCAGCAGCCCAAGCGGGGGGGCAGGCGGGGAGCTGTTTTTT; CDR3: CASSPSGGAGGELFF; size: .; V: TRBV7-6; D: TRBD2; J: TRBJ2-2
DNA: TGTGCCAGCAGCAAAGTCGACAGTTTTCGAAACACCATATATTTT; CDR3: CASSKVDSFRNTIYF; size: .; V: TRBV21-1; D: .; J: TRBJ1-3
DNA: TGTGCCAGCAGTTACAAGGGACTTTACACTGAAGCTTTCTTT; CDR3: CASSYKGLYTEAFF; size: .; V: TRBV6-6; D: .; J: TRBJ1-1
DNA: TGTGCCAGCACCCTGGAGGGGGCGGGTAGTAGGGCTGAAGCTTTCTTT; CDR3: CASTLEGAGSRAEAFF; size: .; V: TRBV3-1/TRBV3-2; D: TRBD1; J: TRBJ1-1
DNA: TGTGCCAGCAGTTTAATACGGTTCGCGAACACCGGGGAGCTGTTTTTT; CDR3: CASSLIRFANTGELFF; size: once; V: TRBV27; D: .; J: TRBJ2-2
DNA: TGCGCCAGCAGCTTGCCCGGGGGTGAAAATTCACCCCTCCACTTT; CDR3: CASSLPGGENSPLHF; size: .; V: TRBV5-1; D: .; J: TRBJ1-6
DNA: TGTGCCTGGAGGGGCTGGTGGGACGGCGGTGAAGCTTTCTTT; CDR3: CAWRGWWDGGEAFF; size: .; V: TRBV30; D: .; J: TRBJ1-1
DNA: TGTGCCAGCAGCGGACAGGGGGCGGTTCAGCCCCAGCATTTT; CDR3: CASSGQGAVQPQHF; size: .; V: TRBV9; D: TRBD1; J: TRBJ1-5
DNA: TGTGCCAGTCGGACAGGGGCGGATACCCAGTACTTC; CDR3: CASRTGADTQYF; size: .; V: TRBV6-5; D: TRBD1; J: TRBJ2-5
DNA: TGTGCCAGCAGGGGGGGGACTTCTGAAGCTTTCTTT; CDR3: CASRGGTSEAFF; size: .; V: TRBV25-1; D: .; J: TRBJ1-1
DNA: TGTGCCACCAGTAACAGTGCCCCCGGGGAGACCCAGTACTTC; CDR3: CATSNSAPGETQYF; size: .; V: TRBV24-1; D: .; J: TRBJ2-5
DNA: TGTGCCAGCAGGGGGGGACAGCTACAGCCCCAGCATTTT; CDR3: CASRGGQLQPQHF; size: .; V: TRBV2; D: TRBD1; J: TRBJ1-5
DNA: TGTGCCAGCAGTGCTTCCGGGACTAGCACCTACGAGCAGTACTTC; CDR3: CASSASGTSTYEQYF; size: .; V: TRBV27; D: TRBD2; J: TRBJ2-7
DNA: TGTGCCAGCAGCCCAAGCCCGGATAATTCACCCCTCCACTTT; CDR3: CASSPSPDNSPLHF; size: .; V: TRBV9; D: .; J: TRBJ1-6
DNA: TGTGCCAGCAGCCAGGGTGACAGGGGGCCCGAAGCTTTCTTT; CDR3: CASSQGDRGPEAFF; size: .; V: TRBV3-1/TRBV3-2; D: TRBD1; J: TRBJ1-1
DNA: TGTGCCAGCAGGCAGGGACTAGCCAAAAACATTCAGTACTTC; CDR3: CASRQGLAKNIQYF; size: .; V: TRBV6-5; D: .; J: TRBJ2-4
DNA: TGTGCCAGCAGCGCCTTGGGCAGATTAAACACCGGGGAGCTGTTTTTT; CDR3: CASSALGRLNTGELFF; size: .; V: TRBV3-1/TRBV3-2; D: .; J: TRBJ2-2
DNA: TGCGCCAGCAGAACTAGCGGGGGAGGCACAGATACGCAGTATTTT; CDR3: CASRTSGGGTDTQYF; size: .; V: TRBV5-1; D: TRBD2; J: TRBJ2-3
DNA: TGTGCCAGCAGCTTGGTAGCGGGGGGAGCCTACGAGCAGTACTTC; CDR3: CASSLVAGGAYEQYF; size: .; V: TRBV11-2; D: TRBD2; J: TRBJ2-7
DNA: TGTGCCAGCAGCTTAGGTTTAAGCTCCTACAATGAGCAGTTCTTC; CDR3: CASSLGLSSYNEQFF; size: .; V: TRBV7-6; D: .; J: TRBJ2-1
DNA: TGTGCCAGCAGCTTGAGTGAAGGCAGGAGCTCCTATAATTCACCCCTCCACTTT; CDR3: CASSLSEGRSSYNSPLHF; size: .; V: TRBV7-6; D: .; J: TRBJ1-6
DNA: TGTGCCAGCAGGGGGACGGTACCAGAAGCTTTCTTT; CDR3: CASRGTVPEAFF; size: .; V: TRBV6-5; D: .; J: TRBJ1-1
DNA: TGCGCCAGCAGCTTGCTGTCGGCAGGGGGCTCCACTGAAGCTTTCTTT; CDR3: CASSLLSAGGSTEAFF; size: .; V: TRBV5-1; D: TRBD1; J: TRBJ1-1
DNA: TGTGCCAGCAGCGACAGGGTCGAGCAGTACTTC; CDR3: CASSDRVEQYF; size: .; V: TRBV6-5; D: TRBD1; J: TRBJ2-7
DNA: TGTGCCAGCAGCTTAGGGCAGAAGCCAGATACGCAGTATTTT; CDR3: CASSLGQKPDTQYF; size: .; V: TRBV7-2; D: .; J: TRBJ2-3
DNA: TGTGCCAGCTCCCCCAATGTCGGGGGACATCAGCCCCAGCATTTT; CDR3: CASSPNVGGHQPQHF; size: .; V: TRBV18; D: .; J: TRBJ1-5
DNA: TGTGCCTGGAGAGCGACAGGGGCGACTTATTCACCCCTCCACTTT; CDR3: CAWRATGATYSPLHF; size: few; V: TRBV30; D: TRBD1; J: TRBJ1-6
DNA: TGTGCCTGCCCGAGCCCCACTAGCACAGATACGCAGTATTTT; CDR3: CACPSPTSTDTQYF; size: .; V: TRBV30; D: .; J: TRBJ2-3
DNA: TGTGCCAGCAGCCCGGACTCATCTGGAAACACCATATATTTT; CDR3: CASSPDSSGNTIYF; size: .; V: TRBV3-1/TRBV3-2; D: .; J: TRBJ1-3
DNA: TGTGCCAGCATGTGGGGACAGAGTAATTCACCCCTCCACTTT; CDR3: CASMWGQSNSPLHF; size: .; V: TRBV27; D: TRBD1; J: TRBJ1-6